This is a list of T cell receptor beta chains from one sample in a study of vaccination effects on CD4 cells after COVID-19. Some clones are missing from TCRdb's copy, which holds only in-frame ones; the method was immunoSEQ multiplex PCR. The sample has approximately 31,000 clones, 70% to 80% seen once; the top ten hold about 4%. The antigens these receptors bind are not known. This material consisted of CD4+ T cells from PBMCs cultured without peptide, taken before COVID-19 vaccination. All receptors derive from a human donor who received a COVID-19 vaccine. CDR3s include the opening cysteine and the closing phenylalanine or tryptophan. D genes are given only for firm matches. Rows may omit the clone size; those that give it use once, few, many or a size class.

TRBJ2-7 | NA | TRBV10-2 | NA | CASRPRPGGSYEQYF | TGCGCCAGCAGGCCCCGGCCAGGGGGGTCCTACGAGCAGTACTTC
TRBJ2-3 | NA | TRBV19 | NA | CASSIPPADTQYF | TGTGCCAGTAGTATCCCTCCAGCTGATACGCAGTATTTT
TRBJ1-6 | NA | TRBV5-6 | NA | CASSGLINSPLHF | TGTGCCAGCAGCGGGCTGATTAATTCACCCCTCCACTTT
TRBJ2-7 | NA | TRBV12-5 | NA | CASGTPSPLQGRGSEQYF | TGTGCTAGTGGCACCCCAAGCCCTTTACAAGGCCGTGGCTCCGAGCAGTACTTC
TRBJ1-5 | NA | TRBV7-9 | NA | CASSLAGDNQPQHF | TGTGCCAGCAGCTTAGCAGGGGACAATCAGCCCCAGCATTTT
TRBJ2-2 | NA | TRBV19 | NA | CASSTGIGTNTGELFF | TGTGCCAGTAGTACCGGAATCGGGACCAACACCGGGGAGCTGTTTTTT
TRBJ2-3 | NA | TRBV3-1/TRBV3-2 | NA | CASSQAPTYTQYF | TGTGCCAGCAGCCAAGCCCCGACCTATACGCAGTATTTT
TRBJ1-2 | NA | TRBV19 | NA | CASSIVIRGTHGYTF | TGTGCCAGTAGTATAGTCATCCGGGGGACACATGGCTACACCTTC
TRBJ2-1 | NA | TRBV7-9 | NA | CASSSFGRGLYNEQFF | TGTGCCAGCAGCTCCTTTGGGAGGGGGCTTTACAATGAGCAGTTCTTC
TRBJ1-2 | NA | TRBV19 | NA | CASSPTWRGDNYGYTF | TGTGCCAGTAGTCCGACGTGGAGGGGGGATAACTATGGCTACACCTTC
TRBJ1-1 | NA | TRBV4-1 | NA | CASNPTGLGGSNEAFF | TGCGCCAGTAACCCAACGGGCCTTGGGGGGTCAAATGAAGCTTTCTTT
TRBJ2-7 | NA | TRBV2 | NA | CASISRQGWDSYEQYF | TGTGCCAGCATCTCCCGACAAGGTTGGGACTCCTACGAGCAGTACTTC
TRBJ1-6 | NA | TRBV7-2 | NA | CASSFRQNSPLHF | TGTGCCAGCAGCTTCCGACAGAATTCACCCCTCCACTTT
TRBJ1-5 | NA | TRBV11-2 | NA | CASAAGRTQGQPQHF | TGTGCCAGCGCGGCAGGGAGAACACAGGGTCAGCCCCAGCATTTT
TRBJ2-5 | NA | TRBV6-6 | NA | CASSLPGSTEKTQYF | TGTGCCAGCAGCCTGCCGGGCTCCACCGAAAAGACCCAGTACTTC
TRBJ1-2 | NA | TRBV15 | few | CATSSRDFYGYTF | TGTGCCACCAGCAGCAGAGACTTCTATGGCTACACCTTC
TRBJ2-1 | TRBD2 | TRBV5-1 | NA | CASSLALAGGTTLTYNEQFF | TGCGCCAGCAGCTTGGCACTAGCGGGGGGGACCACTTTGACCTACAATGAGCAGTTCTTC
TRBJ2-3 | NA | TRBV13 | NA | CASSLGPSSTDTQYF | TGTGCCAGCAGCTTAGGCCCATCTAGCACAGATACGCAGTATTTT
TRBJ1-6 | NA | TRBV2 | few | CASSEGAGLGSPLHF | TGTGCCAGCAGTGAAGGTGCAGGGTTGGGTTCACCCCTCCACTTT
TRBJ1-5 | TRBD1 | TRBV7-9 | NA | CASSLASGTADQPQHF | TGTGCCAGCAGCTTAGCATCCGGGACAGCCGATCAGCCCCAGCATTTT
TRBJ2-7 | TRBD2 | TRBV7-2 | NA | CASSTPLAGSSYEQYF | TGTGCCAGCAGCACACCACTAGCGGGGAGCTCCTACGAGCAGTACTTC
TRBJ1-5 | TRBD1 | TRBV5-1 | NA | CASSRTGNQPQHF | TGCGCCAGCAGCCGGACAGGGAATCAGCCCCAGCATTTT
TRBJ2-5 | NA | TRBV28 | NA | CASRRRHRAQETQYF | TGTGCCAGCAGGCGAAGACATCGGGCTCAAGAGACCCAGTACTTC
TRBJ1-2 | TRBD1 | TRBV5-1 | NA | CASSFRDRADGYTF | TGCGCCAGCAGCTTCCGGGACAGGGCTGACGGCTACACCTTC
TRBJ2-1 | NA | TRBV19 | NA | CASSIGGSGSYNEQFF | TGTGCCAGTAGCATAGGCGGTAGCGGCTCATACAATGAGCAGTTCTTC
TRBJ2-6 | TRBD1 | TRBV5-1 | NA | CATNDRGPSGANVLTF | TGCGCCACCAACGACAGGGGTCCCTCTGGGGCCAACGTCCTGACTTTC
TRBJ1-5 | TRBD1 | TRBV5-1 | NA | CASSSTGNSNQPQHF | TGCGCCAGCAGCTCGACAGGGAATAGCAATCAGCCCCAGCATTTT
TRBJ2-7 | TRBD1 | TRBV5-4 | NA | CASSTSGTGGSQYF | TGTGCCAGCAGCACGTCCGGGACAGGGGGCAGTCAGTACTTC
TRBJ1-1 | NA | TRBV10-1 | NA | CASRNDRYTEAFF | TGCGCCAGCAGGAATGACAGGTACACTGAAGCTTTCTTT
TRBJ2-7 | TRBD2 | TRBV10-3 | NA | CAIRQTTSGAYEQYF | TGTGCCATCAGACAGACGACTAGCGGCGCCTACGAGCAGTACTTC
TRBJ1-3 | NA | TRBV19 | NA | CASAVTDGNTIYF | TGTGCCAGTGCCGTGACAGATGGAAACACCATATATTTT
TRBJ1-6 | NA | TRBV18 | NA | CASSPRPGGSSYNSPLHF | TGTGCCAGCTCACCACGGCCGGGGGGGAGCTCCTATAATTCACCCCTCCACTTT